This T cell receptor beta chain was recorded in a study of T cell responses to AZD1222 COVID-19 vaccine. Deletions cut 1 base from V and 1 base from J, with 5 bases between. This CDR3 contains 14 residues. CDR1 and CDR2 from the germline V gene are MGHDK and SYGVNS. Generated by immunoSEQ multiplex PCR, the TCRdb table keeps only in-frame clones and is missing some. Of about 56,000 clones listed, 75% to 90% were seen once; the top ten hold about 7%. Study-level points and caveats: Unmutated variant regions reportedly attract nearly half of all spike-specific TCRs. It was only after the peak T cell response that any repertoires were sampled. Spike-specific TCR breadth and depth were elevated following two AZD1222 doses. Mostly white British, mostly female donors; authors suggested clonal diversity may be underestimated.

As to this clone: Its specificity is not known.

The rearrangement links TRBV25-1 to TRBJ1-5; D is unclear. The source was peripheral blood, collected 28 days after the second AZD1222 dose. The sequence was collected from an adult who received the AZD1222 COVID-19 vaccine. CDR3 sequence: CASSESFSNQPQHF. CDR3 nucleotides: TGTGCCAGCAGTGAATCGTTCAGCAATCAGCCCCAGCATTTT. Full variable domain (outside the CDR3, taken from reference TRBV25-1 and TRBJ1-5): EADIYQTPRYLVIGTGKKITLECSQTMGHDKMYWYQQDPGMELHLIHYSYGVNSTEKGDLSSESTVSRIRTEHFPLTLESARPSHTSQYLCASSESFSNQPQHFGDGTRLSIL.